This is a list of T cell receptor beta chains from one sample in a study of blood T cell repertoires in COVID-19. Clones were read by immunoSEQ multiplex PCR, and TCRdb kept only the in-frame ones, dropping some. Among 60,000 to 65,000 clones listed, approximately 80% were seen once. What was sequenced was peripheral blood. Receptors were obtained from a man aged 50 to 59 with COVID-19, enrolled during active disease. CDR3s include the opening cysteine and the closing phenylalanine or tryptophan. The order of the fields is D gene, clone size, CDR3 length, J gene, V gene, CDR3 protein, CDR3 DNA. A D gene is named only where the DNA matches it firmly. Part of the rows lack a size; the others show once, few, many or a class for expanded clones.

d_call: TRBD2; clone_size: NA; cdr3_length: 18; j_call: TRBJ2-4; v_call: TRBV28; cdr3_aa: CASSRSGTRGLAKNIQYF; cdr3_nt: TGTGCCAGCAGTCGAAGCGGGACTAGGGGTTTAGCCAAAAACATTCAGTACTTC
d_call: NA; clone_size: NA; cdr3_length: 16; j_call: TRBJ1-1; v_call: TRBV5-4; cdr3_aa: CASSLELGVKNTEAFF; cdr3_nt: TGTGCCAGCAGCTTGGAGCTCGGGGTCAAGAACACTGAAGCTTTCTTT
d_call: NA; clone_size: NA; cdr3_length: 16; j_call: TRBJ2-5; v_call: TRBV21-1; cdr3_aa: CASSKVWAGGKGTQYF; cdr3_nt: TGTGCCAGCAGCAAAGTCTGGGCAGGGGGCAAAGGGACCCAGTACTTC
d_call: TRBD1; clone_size: NA; cdr3_length: 15; j_call: TRBJ1-5; v_call: TRBV30; cdr3_aa: CAWSVQGVDNQPQHF; cdr3_nt: TGTGCCTGGAGTGTACAGGGGGTTGACAATCAGCCCCAGCATTTT
d_call: TRBD1; clone_size: few; cdr3_length: 16; j_call: TRBJ1-2; v_call: TRBV5-4; cdr3_aa: CASSLGGSGQGYGYTF; cdr3_nt: TGTGCCAGCAGCTTGGGGGGATCGGGACAGGGGTATGGCTACACCTTC
d_call: NA; clone_size: few; cdr3_length: 13; j_call: TRBJ1-2; v_call: TRBV6-7; cdr3_aa: CASSYSTTDGYTF; cdr3_nt: TGTGCCAGCAGTTACTCGACTACAGATGGCTACACCTTC
d_call: TRBD1; clone_size: NA; cdr3_length: 15; j_call: TRBJ1-3; v_call: TRBV15; cdr3_aa: CATSNRGLSGNTIYF; cdr3_nt: TGTGCCACCAGTAACAGGGGCCTCTCTGGAAACACCATATATTTT
d_call: NA; clone_size: NA; cdr3_length: 14; j_call: TRBJ2-3; v_call: TRBV5-1; cdr3_aa: CASSLEGLTDTQYF; cdr3_nt: TGCGCCAGCAGCTTGGAGGGACTCACAGATACGCAGTATTTT
d_call: NA; clone_size: NA; cdr3_length: 12; j_call: TRBJ2-7; v_call: TRBV6-1; cdr3_aa: CASSEGAYEQYF; cdr3_nt: TGTGCCAGCAGTGAAGGAGCCTACGAGCAGTACTTC
d_call: NA; clone_size: NA; cdr3_length: 14; j_call: TRBJ2-1; v_call: TRBV7-2; cdr3_aa: CASSPTGNHDEQFF; cdr3_nt: TGTGCCAGCAGCCCTACGGGGAATCACGATGAGCAGTTCTTC
d_call: TRBD1; clone_size: NA; cdr3_length: 14; j_call: TRBJ1-2; v_call: TRBV19; cdr3_aa: CASSPETGAYGYTF; cdr3_nt: TGTGCCAGTAGTCCCGAGACAGGGGCATACGGCTACACCTTC
d_call: TRBD2; clone_size: NA; cdr3_length: 14; j_call: TRBJ2-5; v_call: TRBV5-4; cdr3_aa: CASSPGGPRETQYF; cdr3_nt: TGTGCCAGCAGCCCGGGAGGGCCGCGAGAGACCCAGTACTTC
d_call: NA; clone_size: NA; cdr3_length: 11; j_call: TRBJ1-1; v_call: TRBV30; cdr3_aa: CALYRNTEAFF; cdr3_nt: TGTGCTTTATACAGGAACACTGAAGCTTTCTTT
d_call: TRBD2; clone_size: few; cdr3_length: 16; j_call: TRBJ2-3; v_call: TRBV14; cdr3_aa: CASSSGLAGWADTQYF; cdr3_nt: TGTGCCAGCAGCTCCGGACTAGCGGGTTGGGCAGATACGCAGTATTTT
d_call: TRBD2; clone_size: NA; cdr3_length: 11; j_call: TRBJ2-5; v_call: TRBV28; cdr3_aa: CASSHREAQYF; cdr3_nt: TGTGCCAGCAGCCACCGGGAGGCCCAGTACTTC
d_call: TRBD1; clone_size: NA; cdr3_length: 13; j_call: TRBJ1-2; v_call: TRBV29-1; cdr3_aa: CSVGSAGGFGYTF; cdr3_nt: TGCAGCGTTGGTTCGGCAGGGGGCTTTGGCTACACCTTC
d_call: TRBD2; clone_size: few; cdr3_length: 20; j_call: TRBJ2-2; v_call: TRBV28; cdr3_aa: CASSPWTSGTGKVSTGELFF; cdr3_nt: TGTGCCAGCAGTCCCTGGACTAGCGGGACGGGAAAAGTGAGCACCGGGGAGCTGTTTTTT
d_call: NA; clone_size: few; cdr3_length: 10; j_call: TRBJ1-2; v_call: TRBV29-1; cdr3_aa: CSVTADGYTF; cdr3_nt: TGCAGCGTTACGGCGGATGGCTACACCTTC
d_call: NA; clone_size: NA; cdr3_length: 15; j_call: TRBJ1-4; v_call: TRBV2; cdr3_aa: CASSEYEGVGEKLFF; cdr3_nt: TGTGCCAGCAGTGAATATGAGGGGGTGGGTGAAAAACTGTTTTTT
d_call: NA; clone_size: few; cdr3_length: 14; j_call: TRBJ2-7; v_call: TRBV28; cdr3_aa: CASSSLVQFGEQYF; cdr3_nt: TGTGCCAGCAGTTCCTTAGTCCAATTTGGCGAGCAGTACTTC
d_call: NA; clone_size: NA; cdr3_length: 13; j_call: TRBJ2-3; v_call: TRBV6-4; cdr3_aa: CASSPTATDTQYF; cdr3_nt: TGTGCCAGCAGTCCGACAGCAACAGATACGCAGTATTTT
d_call: TRBD1; clone_size: NA; cdr3_length: 13; j_call: TRBJ1-2; v_call: TRBV29-1; cdr3_aa: CSVGGGQNYGYTF; cdr3_nt: TGCAGCGTTGGAGGGGGACAGAACTATGGCTACACCTTC
d_call: NA; clone_size: NA; cdr3_length: 12; j_call: TRBJ1-1; v_call: TRBV3-1/TRBV3-2; cdr3_aa: CASSQGEGWAFF; cdr3_nt: TGTGCCAGCAGCCAAGGGGAGGGCTGGGCTTTCTTT
d_call: TRBD2; clone_size: NA; cdr3_length: 18; j_call: TRBJ2-1; v_call: TRBV24-1; cdr3_aa: CATSMGGLAGGPRNEQFF; cdr3_nt: TGTGCCACCAGCATGGGGGGGCTAGCGGGAGGGCCCCGGAATGAGCAGTTCTTC
d_call: TRBD1; clone_size: NA; cdr3_length: 17; j_call: TRBJ2-7; v_call: TRBV4-2; cdr3_aa: CASSQEGRQGRLYEQYF; cdr3_nt: TGTGCCAGCAGCCAAGAAGGCAGACAGGGAAGATTATACGAGCAGTACTTC
d_call: TRBD1; clone_size: few; cdr3_length: 15; j_call: TRBJ1-5; v_call: TRBV4-2; cdr3_aa: CASSRTGGSDQPQHF; cdr3_nt: TGTGCCAGCAGCCGGACAGGAGGTTCGGATCAGCCCCAGCATTTT